This is a list of T cell receptor beta chains from one sample in a study of blood T cell repertoires in COVID-19. Only in-frame clones appear in the TCRdb table, and some are missing; sequencing was by immunoSEQ multiplex PCR. The data contain some 250,000 clones, about 73% of them singletons. Material for sequencing was peripheral blood. Source of these receptors: a woman at least 80 years old with acute or convalescent COVID-19. Each CDR3 is given with its conserved first and last residue. D genes are given only for firm matches. For some rows the clone size is stated as once, few or many, or as a class when expanded; others skip it.

abundance	d_gene	j_gene	v_gene	CDR3aa	CDR3nt
NA	TRBD1	TRBJ1-1	TRBV5-4	CASISKTGNLATEAFF	TGTGCCAGCATCTCGAAGACAGGGAACCTGGCCACTGAAGCTTTCTTT
NA	TRBD2	TRBJ2-1	TRBV25-1	CASSAGGLAGGPYNEQFF	TGTGCCAGCAGTGCCGGTGGACTAGCGGGAGGCCCCTACAATGAGCAGTTCTTC
NA	TRBD1	TRBJ2-6	TRBV9	CASSVTTGGDGANVLTF	TGTGCCAGCAGCGTAACGACAGGGGGAGATGGGGCCAACGTCCTGACTTTC
NA	NA	TRBJ2-2	TRBV7-8	CASSLAGGNTGELFF	TGTGCCAGCAGCTTAGCGGGGGGGAACACCGGGGAGCTGTTTTTT
NA	TRBD1	TRBJ1-1	TRBV5-1	CASSGTGGNTEAFF	TGCGCCAGCAGCGGGACAGGAGGGAACACTGAAGCTTTCTTT
NA	NA	TRBJ2-5	TRBV5-4	CASSLGRALETQYF	TGTGCCAGCAGCTTAGGCAGGGCACTGGAGACCCAGTACTTC
once	NA	TRBJ2-7	TRBV7-2	CASSSPILGQYSYEQYF	TGTGCCAGCAGCTCGCCGATCCTAGGACAGTACTCCTACGAGCAGTACTTC
once	NA	TRBJ1-2	TRBV7-2	CASSLGGFDYGYTF	TGTGCCAGCAGCTTAGGAGGGTTTGACTATGGCTACACCTTC
NA	NA	TRBJ2-4	TRBV21-1	CASSNGPFRRECVGRFQNIQYF	TGTGCCAGCAGCAATGGCCCCTTTCGGCGGGAGTGCGTTGGTAGGTTCCAAAACATTCAGTACTTC
NA	TRBD1	TRBJ2-7	TRBV5-1	CASGQGASEQYF	TGCGCCAGCGGACAGGGGGCGAGCGAGCAGTACTTC
NA	NA	TRBJ1-1	TRBV4-2	CASSQSGLSTEAFF	TGTGCCAGCAGCCAGTCAGGGTTGAGCACTGAAGCTTTCTTT
NA	TRBD1	TRBJ1-5	TRBV6-1	CASSDFGQGTNQPQHF	TGTGCCAGCAGTGACTTTGGACAGGGCACCAATCAGCCCCAGCATTTT
NA	TRBD2	TRBJ2-1	TRBV18	CASSPLEGGHEQFF	TGTGCCAGCTCTCCCTTAGAGGGAGGGCACGAGCAGTTCTTC
NA	TRBD1	TRBJ2-3	TRBV5-4	CASSLRDSKSDTQYF	TGTGCCAGCAGCTTACGGGACAGCAAATCAGATACGCAGTATTTT
NA	TRBD1	TRBJ2-1	TRBV9	CASSVGTGTGSYNEQFF	TGTGCCAGCAGCGTGGGAACCGGGACAGGCTCCTACAATGAGCAGTTCTTC
NA	TRBD2	TRBJ2-2	TRBV7-9	CASSSSSTSGVYTGELFF	TGTGCCAGCAGCTCGTCGTCTACTAGCGGGGTCTACACCGGGGAGCTGTTTTTT
NA	NA	TRBJ2-7	TRBV2	CASSRGSEQYF	TGTGCCAGCAGCCGAGGTTCCGAGCAGTACTTC
few	NA	TRBJ1-1	TRBV7-9	CASVQGQGGTEAFF	TGTGCCAGCGTCCAGGGGCAGGGCGGCACTGAAGCTTTCTTT
NA	TRBD2	TRBJ2-3	TRBV9	CASSGGLAGADTQYF	TGTGCCAGCAGCGGGGGACTAGCGGGGGCGGATACGCAGTATTTT
NA	TRBD1	TRBJ1-2	TRBV2	CASLPDREIRHYGYTF	TGTGCCAGCCTGCCGGACAGGGAAATTCGCCACTATGGCTACACCTTC
few	TRBD2	TRBJ2-5	TRBV5-1	CASSLLSGEQETQYF	TGCGCCAGCAGCTTATTAAGCGGGGAGCAAGAGACCCAGTACTTC
NA	TRBD2	TRBJ2-3	TRBV5-3	CARSSAGVGESDTQYF	TGTGCCAGAAGCTCGGCGGGGGTAGGGGAATCAGATACGCAGTATTTT